The 18 T cell receptor beta chains below were found in one sample sequenced in a study of blood T cell repertoires in COVID-19. Only in-frame clones appear in the TCRdb table, and some are missing; sequencing was by immunoSEQ multiplex PCR. Of over 200,000 clones in the sample, about 88% were seen once. The sample was peripheral blood. These receptors came from a man between 60 and 75 years old who had recovered from COVID-19.

This rearrangement joins TRBV9 to TRBJ2-1; 10 nucleotides line up with TRBD2. The CDR3 has 17 amino acids. Germline V gene data show CDR1 as SGDLS and CDR2 as YYNGEE. The V segment lost 4 bases and the J segment 4 bases; nucleotides outside the gene matches: 11. This CDR3 is CASSQPERGGRYNEQFF. The CDR3 DNA is TGTGCCAGCAGCCAACCGGAGCGGGGGGGCCGTTACAATGAGCAGTTCTTC. The full variable domain, its missing parts supplied by reference TRBV9 and TRBJ2-1, is DSGVTQTPKHLITATGQRVTLRCSPRSGDLSVYWYQQSLDQGLQFLIQYYNGEERAKGNILERFSAQQFPDLHSELNLSSLELGDSALYFCASSQPERGGRYNEQFFGPGTRLTVL.

The gene calls are TRBV19 and TRBJ2-7; TRBD1 is a possible D gene (5 bases). Germline CDR1 LNHDA, CDR2 SQIVND (reference sequence). V lost 1 base, J lost 3 bases, and 16 bases lay in between. The length of the CDR3 is 16 residues. CDR3 amino acids: CASSIGEQGWGYEQYF. The DNA for the CDR3 is TGTGCCAGTAGTATAGGCGAGCAGGGATGGGGCTACGAGCAGTACTTC.

The chain recombines TRBV19 with TRBJ1-6; D might be TRBD1 (6 bases). CDR3 length equals 16 residues. Germline CDR1 LNHDA, CDR2 SQIVND (reference sequence). Trimming took 6 bases from V and 6 from J, leaving 18 bases between them. DNA of the CDR3: TGTGCCAGTAGGCTGAACAGGGCTGGGGGTAATTCACCCCTCCACTTT. This gives the protein CASRLNRAGGNSPLHF.

V and J are TRBV11-2 and TRBJ2-1; 10 nucleotides align to TRBD2. Germline lookup yields CDR1 SGHAT and CDR2 FQNNGV. The CDR3 totals 16 residues. The J segment lost 10 bases and the V segment lost 3 bases, leaving 12 bases of the junction unmatched. The DNA for the CDR3 is TGTGCCAGCAGCTTGTCTCGTGGGCTAGCGGGGGCAGAGCAGTTCTTC. Protein sequence: CASSLSRGLAGAEQFF. Variable domain in full (rest from reference TRBV11-2 and TRBJ2-1): EAGVAQSPRYKIIEKRQSVAFWCNPISGHATLYWYQQILGQGPKLLIQFQNNGVVDDSQLPKDRFSAERLKGVDSTLKIQPAKLEDSAVYLCASSLSRGLAGAEQFFGPGTRLTVL.

The chain combines TRBV15 with TRBJ2-1; the match to TRBD2 covers 9 bases. Germline CDR1 reads LNHNV; CDR2 reads YYDKDF (reference sequence). CDR3 size: 15 residues. J gave up 6 bases and V 2 bases, and 5 bases lay outside the gene matches. DNA for the CDR3: TGTGCCACCAGCAGACTAGCGGGGAATACCAATGAGCAGTTCTTC. Protein: CATSRLAGNTNEQFF.

V gene TRBV28 combines with J gene TRBJ2-7; D possibly corresponds to TRBD2 (5 bases). This CDR3 spans 13 amino acids. Trimming stripped 2 bases from V and 0 bases from J, with 5 bases between. CDR1 is MDHEN, CDR2 SYDVKM, per germline. CDR3 DNA sequence: TGTGCCAGCAGTTTAGGGAGCTCCTACGAGCAGTACTTC. This codes for CASSLGSSYEQYF.

This chain's CDR3 is CATGGNTIYF. The CDR3 region has the DNA TGTGCCACCGGGGGAAACACCATATATTTT. The V and J genes are TRBV12-5 and TRBJ1-3; D uncertain. Germline loops: CDR1 LGHNT, CDR2 FRNRAP. There are 10 residues in the CDR3.

The rearrangement links TRBV6-5 to TRBJ1-2; 9 bases agree with TRBD1. The CDR3 is 13 residues long. The J segment lost 11 bases and the V segment lost 0 bases, leaving 4 bases of the junction unmatched. CDR1 is MNHEY, CDR2 SVGAGI, per germline. The CDR3 reads CASSYSYRGRYTF. Here the CDR3 DNA reads TGTGCCAGCAGTTACTCTTACAGGGGGCGATACACCTTC.

The CDR3 DNA sequence: TGCGCCAGCAGCCCCGAGGGTGGGGACGGGGGGGACGAGCAGTACTTC. This gives the protein CASSPEGGDGGDEQYF. The chain joins TRBV5-1 to TRBJ2-7, with 8 bases fitting TRBD2. CDR3 length: 16 amino acids. The germline V gene encodes CDR1 SGHRS and CDR2 YFSETQ. V was clipped by 4 bases and J by 5 bases; unmatched bases: 14.

The chain carries TRBV7-9 and TRBJ1-1; maybe TRBD1 (5 bases). The V and J ends lost 4 bases and 2 bases respectively, with 11 bases between them. The germline V gene has CDR1 SEHNR and CDR2 FQNEAQ (reference sequence). The CDR3 extends over 14 amino acids. CDR3 nucleotide sequence: TGTGCCAGCAGCTGGGGCTCAGGTAACACTGAAGCTTTCTTT. This sequence encodes CASSWGSGNTEAFF. The full variable domain, with the rest looked up from reference TRBV7-9 and TRBJ1-1, is DTGVSQNPRHKITKRGQNVTFRCDPISEHNRLYWYRQTLGQGPEFLTYFQNEAQLEKSRLLSDRFSAERPKGSFSTLEIQRTEQGDSAMYLCASSWGSGNTEAFFGQGTRLTVV.

J is TRBJ1-5 and V is TRBV18; 12 nucleotides align to TRBD1. With V trimmed by 2 bases and J by 3 bases, 5 bases remained unmatched. This CDR3 contains 17 residues. Germline V gene data show CDR1 as KGHSH and CDR2 as LQKENI. The CDR3 loop is CASSPWDRGLVNQPQHF. The CDR3 bases are TGTGCCAGCTCACCATGGGACAGGGGGCTGGTCAATCAGCCCCAGCATTTT.

The rearrangement links TRBV7-3 to TRBJ2-1, with 10 bases lining up with TRBD2. The length of the CDR3 is 15 residues. V trimming: 5 bases; J trimming: 10 bases; junction bases outside the gene matches: 11. Germline values: CDR1 SGHTA, CDR2 FQGTGA. CDR3 nucleotides: TGTGCCAGCAGCGCCACCGGGACTAGCGATGAAGAGCAGTTCTTC. This codes for CASSATGTSDEEQFF.

The chain has TRBV7-9 and TRBJ2-3, with 9 nucleotides matching TRBD2. Germline values: CDR1 SEHNR, CDR2 FQNEAQ (reference sequence). The CDR3 extends over 15 amino acids. V was pared by 2 bases and J by 6 bases, with 6 bases of the junction left unmatched. The CDR3 DNA reads TGTGCCAGCAGCTTAACTAGCGGGTCGGGGGATACGCAGTATTTT. Translation gives CASSLTSGSGDTQYF.

The chain recombines TRBV5-8 with TRBJ2-6; the match to TRBD1 covers 10 bases. The V gene end was trimmed by 1 base and the J gene end by 0 bases; junction bases not matched to a gene: 7. Germline values: CDR1 SGHTS, CDR2 YDEGEE. This CDR3 is built from 19 residues. CDR3 loop: CASSLRWTGGFSGANVLTF. The CDR3 DNA reads TGTGCCAGCAGCTTGCGCTGGACAGGGGGTTTCTCTGGGGCCAACGTCCTGACTTTC.

The genes are TRBV7-5 and TRBJ2-6; the table gives TRBD1 as D, unverified against the DNA. TRBV7-5 is noted as a pseudogene. This CDR3 is built from 17 residues. The DNA of the CDR3 is TGTGCCAGAAGCTTAGAGGCACAGGTCTCTGGGGCCAACGTCCTGACTTTC. It specifies CARSLEAQVSGANVLTF.

The chain has TRBV5-1 and TRBJ2-7; a possible D gene is TRBD1 (9 bases). Between the trimmed V and J ends, which lost 4 bases and 5 bases, there was a span of 19 bases. Germline assignment: CDR1 SGHRS and CDR2 YFSETQ. This CDR3 region has 15 residues. The CDR3 is CASSPGGTGFNEQYF. DNA for the CDR3: TGCGCCAGCAGCCCGGGAGGGACAGGGTTCAACGAGCAGTACTTC.

The chain combines TRBV7-8 with TRBJ1-5; possibly TRBD1 for D (5 bases). Germline V gene data show CDR1 as SGHVS and CDR2 as FQNEAQ. The V and J ends lost 5 bases and 6 bases respectively, with 11 bases between them. CDR3 length equals 13 residues. Here the CDR3 reads CASSSRVGQPQHF. CDR3 coding DNA: TGTGCCAGCAGCAGCAGGGTTGGTCAGCCCCAGCATTTT.

The chain couples TRBV24-1 to TRBJ1-5, with D possibly being TRBD1 (5 bases). Germline V gene data show CDR1 as KGHDR and CDR2 as SFDVKD. This CDR3 contains 15 residues. V was clipped by 0 bases and J by 5 bases, with 10 bases between them. CDR3 in DNA: TGTGCCACCAGTGATTTGGGGGGGTTCGATCAGCCCCAGCATTTT. This encodes CATSDLGGFDQPQHF.